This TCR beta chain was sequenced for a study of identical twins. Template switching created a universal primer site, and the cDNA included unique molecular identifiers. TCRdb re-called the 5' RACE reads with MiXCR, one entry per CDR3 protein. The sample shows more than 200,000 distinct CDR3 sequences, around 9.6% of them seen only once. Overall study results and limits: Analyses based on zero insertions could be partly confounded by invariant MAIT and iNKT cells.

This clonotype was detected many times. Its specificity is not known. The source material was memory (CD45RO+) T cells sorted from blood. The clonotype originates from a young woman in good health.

CDR3: CASSQYGGLYEQYF. CDR3 nucleotide sequence: TGTGCCAGCAGCCAGTACGGCGGACTCTACGAGCAGTACTTC. The J gene is TRBJ2-7, the V gene TRBV3-1; TRBD2 is a possible D gene (5 bases). Germline CDR1 LGHDT, CDR2 YNNKEL (reference sequence). With 3 bases removed from V and 3 bases from J, the gap between germline ends came to 12 bases. The CDR3 is 14 residues long.